Below, one T cell receptor beta chain is given with its context. Its specificity is unknown. From germline, CDR1 is MNHEY and CDR2 SVGAGI. The CDR3 runs to 13 residues. Trimming took off 6 bases at V and 9 bases at J, with 18 bases between the two ends. In every patient, relapse followed autologous stem cell transplantation, while exposure to brentuximab vedotin differed. Purification of CD4+ T cells from thawed PBMCs was achieved by magnetic negative selection. This record comes from a study of PD-1 blockade in classical Hodgkin lymphoma. General study results and limits: Individuals initiating nivolumab under 1 year after ASCT were excluded. By C4D1, diversity of CD4+ TCRs had risen significantly, whereas that of CD8+ TCRs had not.

Generated by immunoSEQ multiplex PCR, the TCRdb table keeps only in-frame clones and is missing some. Of 30,000 to 35,000 clones detected, more than 80% appear once; the ten largest clones hold 0.2% to 0.3%. The rearrangement uses TRBV6-5 and TRBJ2-7; D might be TRBD1 (6 bases). The source is a human donor with classical Hodgkin lymphoma. Source: CD4+ T cells from blood, taken at baseline. The CDR3 DNA reads as TGTGCCAGCAGACGCCAGGGGTTACCAGGGCAGTACTTC. It codes for CASRRQGLPGQYF.